The present entry profiles one TCR beta chain with its context. The data were taken from a study of TIL therapy for anti-PD-1-resistant metastatic lung cancer. Study-wide background: Tumor harvest preceded PD-1/PD-L1 blockade, followed by nivolumab treatment.

This was the immunoSEQ v3 assay. Profiling relied on immunoSEQ multiplex PCR, and the TCRdb table lists in-frame clones only, not all of them. The repertoire has about 50,000 clones, around 86% of them found once; the top ten carry around 5%. Time point in this sample: pre-treatment sample, taken before nivolumab and TIL therapy. The source material was blood, sampled at baseline. This clonotype originated in a person aged 25-79 years with non-small cell lung cancer.

In DNA, the CDR3 is TGTGCCACCAGGGGGACCGGGGAGCTGTTTTTT. Protein sequence: CATRGTGELFF. The rearrangement links TRBV27 to TRBJ2-2; 7 nucleotides line up with TRBD1. The V gene end was trimmed by 10 bases and the J gene end by 5 bases; junction bases not matched to a gene: 1. The CDR3 is 11 residues long. From germline, CDR1 is MNHEY and CDR2 SMNVEV (reference sequence).